The clone carrying this TCR beta chain was counted many times. The data were obtained in a study of T-cell reconstitution after alpha-beta-depleted transplantation in children. The TCRbeta library incorporated unique molecular identifiers. TCRdb re-analysed the PCR reads in MiXCR, keeping a single row per CDR3 protein. The sample has about 610,000 distinct CDR3 sequences; roughly a tenth are singletons. The material was PBMCs from the stem cell graft donor, obtained from the stem cell graft. The source of this sequence is a human donor who donated a stem cell graft to a child with acute myeloid leukemia.

The CDR3 DNA reads TGCAGTGCTAGAGTTGCCCCAGCGGCGCCCAATGAGCAGTTCTTC. Its protein is CSARVAPAAPNEQFF. The rearrangement joins TRBV20-1 to TRBJ2-1, with D maybe TRBD2 (5 bases). The length of the CDR3 is 15 residues. Germline-derived CDR1 and CDR2 are DFQATT and SNEGSKA (reference sequence). V lost 1 base, J lost 6 bases, and 16 bases lay in between.